Listed below are T cell receptor beta chains from one sample, sequenced in a study. In TCRdb, the 5' RACE reads were re-called with MiXCR into one record per CDR3 protein. The sample lists 62,000 or so distinct CDR3 sequences; about 20% were seen once. The sequencing sample was made of memory CD4+ T cells sorted from a lymph node. These receptors originate from a female donor with breast cancer. The CDR3 runs from the conserved cysteine through the conserved F or W. The D gene is left open where the match is weak. Expanded clones are given a class, and other clones once, few, many or no size at all.

abundance: few
d_gene: NA
j_gene: TRBJ1-6
v_gene: TRBV19
CDR3nt: TGTGCCAGTAATGGGGGCACCCTCAATTCACCCCTCCACTTT
CDR3aa: CASNGGTLNSPLHF

abundance: NA
d_gene: NA
j_gene: TRBJ1-2
v_gene: TRBV7-2
CDR3nt: TGTGCCAGCAGCTTAGTGGAGGCCCAAGTGGGTGGCTACACCTTC
CDR3aa: CASSLVEAQVGGYTF

abundance: NA
d_gene: NA
j_gene: TRBJ1-1
v_gene: TRBV7-6
CDR3nt: TGTGCCAGCAGCTTACAGGTGAACGCTGAAGCTTTCTTT
CDR3aa: CASSLQVNAEAFF

abundance: many
d_gene: TRBD1
j_gene: TRBJ1-3
v_gene: TRBV7-9
CDR3nt: TGTGCCACCGCATGGGGCGCAGGGGGCTCTGGAAACACCATATATTTT
CDR3aa: CATAWGAGGSGNTIYF

abundance: NA
d_gene: NA
j_gene: TRBJ2-7
v_gene: TRBV4-3
CDR3nt: TGCGCCAGCAGCCAAGATTCGTTCAGCCACGAGCAGTACTTC
CDR3aa: CASSQDSFSHEQYF

abundance: few
d_gene: NA
j_gene: TRBJ2-1
v_gene: TRBV10-3
CDR3nt: TGTGCCATCAGTACGGGACCCCAGAGCTCCTACAATGAGCAGTTCTTC
CDR3aa: CAISTGPQSSYNEQFF

abundance: NA
d_gene: NA
j_gene: TRBJ1-2
v_gene: TRBV4-1
CDR3nt: TGCGCCAGCAGCCAGGAAACAGGGCACGGCTACACCTTC
CDR3aa: CASSQETGHGYTF

abundance: NA
d_gene: TRBD2
j_gene: TRBJ2-5
v_gene: TRBV11-2
CDR3nt: TGTGCCAGCAGTTATACCGGGACTAGCGGGAGTCAGACCCAGTACTTC
CDR3aa: CASSYTGTSGSQTQYF

abundance: few
d_gene: NA
j_gene: TRBJ2-5
v_gene: TRBV29-1
CDR3nt: TGCAGCGTTGAGCAGGCACGAGAGACCCAGTACTTC
CDR3aa: CSVEQARETQYF

abundance: many
d_gene: NA
j_gene: TRBJ1-1
v_gene: TRBV5-1
CDR3nt: TGCGCCAGCAGCTTGGATGGAATGAACACTGAAGCTTTCTTT
CDR3aa: CASSLDGMNTEAFF

abundance: once
d_gene: TRBD1
j_gene: TRBJ2-7
v_gene: TRBV14
CDR3nt: TGTGCCAGCAGTTACAGGGGCCTGGGCGAGCAGTACTTC
CDR3aa: CASSYRGLGEQYF

abundance: few
d_gene: TRBD1
j_gene: TRBJ1-2
v_gene: TRBV7-6
CDR3nt: TGTGCCAGCAGCCCCCGGAAAGGACAGGACTATGGCTACACCTTC
CDR3aa: CASSPRKGQDYGYTF

abundance: NA
d_gene: NA
j_gene: TRBJ2-7
v_gene: TRBV7-2
CDR3nt: TGTGCCAGCAAACCGGGACCAGCGGACTACGAGCAGTACTTC
CDR3aa: CASKPGPADYEQYF

abundance: NA
d_gene: NA
j_gene: TRBJ1-1
v_gene: TRBV7-2
CDR3nt: TGTGCCAGCAGCGAGATCGGGAGGGCTTTCTTT
CDR3aa: CASSEIGRAFF

abundance: NA
d_gene: TRBD2
j_gene: TRBJ2-7
v_gene: TRBV29-1
CDR3nt: TGCAGCGTTGTAGGGGAGGCTAGCGGGAGCTCCTACGAGCAGTACTTC
CDR3aa: CSVVGEASGSSYEQYF

abundance: NA
d_gene: NA
j_gene: TRBJ1-6
v_gene: TRBV7-9
CDR3nt: TGTGCCGGCAGCTCGGACGGGGGACGATCACCCCTCCACTTT
CDR3aa: CAGSSDGGRSPLHF

abundance: once
d_gene: NA
j_gene: TRBJ2-7
v_gene: TRBV5-5
CDR3nt: TGTGCCAGCAGCTTGACCCGAGGACGGGAAGATCACGAGCAGTACTTC
CDR3aa: CASSLTRGREDHEQYF

abundance: many
d_gene: NA
j_gene: TRBJ1-2
v_gene: TRBV5-1
CDR3nt: TGCGCCAGCAGCTTGGATGAGGGGAAGTATGGCTACACCTTC
CDR3aa: CASSLDEGKYGYTF

abundance: NA
d_gene: NA
j_gene: TRBJ1-5
v_gene: TRBV5-1
CDR3nt: TGCGCCAGCAGCTTGGGGGCAGGGGCGCCTCAGCCCCAGCATTTT
CDR3aa: CASSLGAGAPQPQHF

abundance: few
d_gene: TRBD2
j_gene: TRBJ2-1
v_gene: TRBV24-1
CDR3nt: TGTGCCACCAGTGCCATCGCCCCGCTGACTAGCGGGATCTCCTACAATGAGCAGTTCTTC
CDR3aa: CATSAIAPLTSGISYNEQFF

abundance: few
d_gene: TRBD2
j_gene: TRBJ2-1
v_gene: TRBV7-2
CDR3nt: TGTGCCAGCAGCTTAGGGTTGACGGGGGGTGAGCAGTTCTTC
CDR3aa: CASSLGLTGGEQFF

abundance: NA
d_gene: NA
j_gene: TRBJ1-2
v_gene: TRBV20-1
CDR3nt: TGCAGTGCCGATGCAGACCCTGGTGCTGGCTATGGCTACACCTTC
CDR3aa: CSADADPGAGYGYTF

abundance: few
d_gene: TRBD2
j_gene: TRBJ2-3
v_gene: TRBV5-1
CDR3nt: TGCGCCAGCAGCTTGGAAGGAGCGGGAGGTCCTAAGAGGTATTTT
CDR3aa: CASSLEGAGGPKRYF

abundance: few
d_gene: NA
j_gene: TRBJ1-1
v_gene: TRBV7-2
CDR3nt: TGTGCCAGCAGCTTAGCGGTCGGGCAAGCTTTCTTT
CDR3aa: CASSLAVGQAFF

abundance: NA
d_gene: NA
j_gene: TRBJ2-4
v_gene: TRBV20-1
CDR3nt: TGCAGTGCTAGAATTGGACACCTGCTAGCCAAAAACATTCAGTACTTC
CDR3aa: CSARIGHLLAKNIQYF

abundance: many
d_gene: TRBD1
j_gene: TRBJ2-3
v_gene: TRBV20-1
CDR3nt: TGCAGTGCGACAGGGTCAGATACGCAGTATTTT
CDR3aa: CSATGSDTQYF

abundance: NA
d_gene: TRBD1
j_gene: TRBJ1-1
v_gene: TRBV4-3
CDR3nt: TGCGCCAGCAGCCAGGGGAGGGGGCCCTTGAACACTGAAGCTTTCTTT
CDR3aa: CASSQGRGPLNTEAFF

abundance: many
d_gene: NA
j_gene: TRBJ2-1
v_gene: TRBV5-1
CDR3nt: TGCGCCAGCCGGCCGGGACCACGGACCGATGAGCAGTTCTTC
CDR3aa: CASRPGPRTDEQFF

abundance: few
d_gene: TRBD2
j_gene: TRBJ2-1
v_gene: TRBV20-1
CDR3nt: TGCAGTGCTATTCGTCCTAGCGGGGTATATGAGCAGTTCTTC
CDR3aa: CSAIRPSGVYEQFF

abundance: many
d_gene: TRBD2
j_gene: TRBJ2-3
v_gene: TRBV5-1
CDR3nt: TGCGCCAGCAGCCTGGGACTAGCGGTGTACGATACGCAGTATTTT
CDR3aa: CASSLGLAVYDTQYF

abundance: NA
d_gene: TRBD2
j_gene: TRBJ2-7
v_gene: TRBV4-1
CDR3nt: TGCGCCAGCAGCCGAGAACTAGCGTATACCTACGAGCAGTACTTC
CDR3aa: CASSRELAYTYEQYF

abundance: NA
d_gene: TRBD1
j_gene: TRBJ2-3
v_gene: TRBV18
CDR3nt: TGTGCCAGCTCACCAGGGACAGGGGGAGATACGCAGTATTTT
CDR3aa: CASSPGTGGDTQYF

abundance: few
d_gene: NA
j_gene: TRBJ1-1
v_gene: TRBV6-6
CDR3nt: TGTGCCAGCATGCCCTTCGGGGGTGACACTGAAGCTTTCTTT
CDR3aa: CASMPFGGDTEAFF

abundance: few
d_gene: TRBD1
j_gene: TRBJ2-5
v_gene: TRBV29-1
CDR3nt: TGCAGCGCTGTGACAGGGCAAGAGACCCAGTACTTC
CDR3aa: CSAVTGQETQYF

abundance: few
d_gene: TRBD1
j_gene: TRBJ2-3
v_gene: TRBV5-5
CDR3nt: TGTGCCAGCAGCTTCAACCCGCCGGTACAGGGGGTTAGAGATACGCAGTATTTT
CDR3aa: CASSFNPPVQGVRDTQYF

abundance: few
d_gene: NA
j_gene: TRBJ1-1
v_gene: TRBV2
CDR3nt: TGTGCCAGCAGTTCAGGCGTCGACACTGAAGCTTTCTTT
CDR3aa: CASSSGVDTEAFF

abundance: few
d_gene: NA
j_gene: TRBJ1-2
v_gene: TRBV4-3
CDR3nt: TGCGCCAGCAGCCAAGATCAGGGAAACTATGGCTACACCTTC
CDR3aa: CASSQDQGNYGYTF

abundance: many
d_gene: NA
j_gene: TRBJ1-2
v_gene: TRBV5-6
CDR3nt: TGTGCCAGCAGCTTAGGTTTTGGCAGCAACTATGGCTACACCTTC
CDR3aa: CASSLGFGSNYGYTF

abundance: few
d_gene: NA
j_gene: TRBJ2-6
v_gene: TRBV6-2/TRBV6-3
CDR3nt: TGTGCCAGCATCCGGAGCTCTGGGGCCAACGTCCTGACTTTC
CDR3aa: CASIRSSGANVLTF

abundance: few
d_gene: NA
j_gene: TRBJ1-1
v_gene: TRBV5-6
CDR3nt: TGTGCCAGCAGCTTGGAGGCAGGGCTAAACACTGAAGCTTTCTTT
CDR3aa: CASSLEAGLNTEAFF

abundance: NA
d_gene: TRBD2
j_gene: TRBJ2-4
v_gene: TRBV7-3
CDR3nt: TGTGCCAGCAGTCCGGGGAGGGGTCAAAACATTCAGTACTTC
CDR3aa: CASSPGRGQNIQYF

abundance: medium-sized
d_gene: TRBD2
j_gene: TRBJ2-7
v_gene: TRBV4-3
CDR3nt: TGCGCCAGCAGCCAAAACAGGGCGGGGGGTTACGAGCAGTACTTC
CDR3aa: CASSQNRAGGYEQYF

abundance: NA
d_gene: TRBD1
j_gene: TRBJ1-1
v_gene: TRBV29-1
CDR3nt: TGCAGCGTCGAACAGGGGGCGCTGGGAACTGAAGCTTTCTTT
CDR3aa: CSVEQGALGTEAFF

abundance: few
d_gene: TRBD2
j_gene: TRBJ2-3
v_gene: TRBV29-1
CDR3nt: TGCAGCGTTGAGGGTAGCGGGGTGAACACAGATACGCAGTATTTT
CDR3aa: CSVEGSGVNTDTQYF

abundance: NA
d_gene: NA
j_gene: TRBJ1-1
v_gene: TRBV29-1
CDR3nt: TGCAGCGTTGACGCCGCCGTGAACACTGAAGCTTTCTTT
CDR3aa: CSVDAAVNTEAFF

abundance: few
d_gene: NA
j_gene: TRBJ2-7
v_gene: TRBV20-1
CDR3nt: TGCAGTGCTAGAGAGCCCAGGGGAACGGACGAGCAGTACTTC
CDR3aa: CSAREPRGTDEQYF

abundance: few
d_gene: TRBD2
j_gene: TRBJ2-7
v_gene: TRBV6-2/TRBV6-3
CDR3nt: TGTGCCAGTACCCCGGGAGGGAAGAGGGCCGAGCAGTACTTC
CDR3aa: CASTPGGKRAEQYF

abundance: NA
d_gene: NA
j_gene: TRBJ2-1
v_gene: TRBV3-1
CDR3nt: TGTGCCAGCAGCCGCGGCTCGATCCCCTACAATGAGCAGTTCTTC
CDR3aa: CASSRGSIPYNEQFF

abundance: few
d_gene: TRBD1
j_gene: TRBJ2-5
v_gene: TRBV19
CDR3nt: TGTGCCAGTAGCCTGGACAGGAAGGAGACCCAGTACTTC
CDR3aa: CASSLDRKETQYF

abundance: once
d_gene: NA
j_gene: TRBJ2-5
v_gene: TRBV15
CDR3nt: TGTGCCACCAGCAGAGATCGGGACTCTCAAGAGACCCAGTACTTC
CDR3aa: CATSRDRDSQETQYF

abundance: few
d_gene: TRBD1
j_gene: TRBJ1-5
v_gene: TRBV6-1
CDR3nt: TGTGCCAGCAGAGAGGGACAGTTTCAGCCCCAGCATTTT
CDR3aa: CASREGQFQPQHF

abundance: NA
d_gene: NA
j_gene: TRBJ1-1
v_gene: TRBV28
CDR3nt: TGTGCCAGCAGGGAGGGTCGGGCTGAAGCTTTCTTT
CDR3aa: CASREGRAEAFF

abundance: few
d_gene: NA
j_gene: TRBJ1-1
v_gene: TRBV12-3/TRBV12-4
CDR3nt: TGTGCCAGCAGTGCAGGAAGGTGGACTGAAGCTTTCTTT
CDR3aa: CASSAGRWTEAFF

abundance: many
d_gene: TRBD1
j_gene: TRBJ1-5
v_gene: TRBV6-5
CDR3nt: TGTGCCAGCAGTCCACGACAGGGGGCCGGCAATCAGCCCCAGCATTTT
CDR3aa: CASSPRQGAGNQPQHF

abundance: few
d_gene: NA
j_gene: TRBJ1-4
v_gene: TRBV15
CDR3nt: TGTGCCACCAGCAGAGATTATCAGGCAACTAATGAAAAACTGTTTTTT
CDR3aa: CATSRDYQATNEKLFF

abundance: few
d_gene: NA
j_gene: TRBJ2-5
v_gene: TRBV20-1
CDR3nt: TGCAGTGCTAGAGATCCCAGGAGACCCCAGTACTTC
CDR3aa: CSARDPRRPQYF

abundance: NA
d_gene: NA
j_gene: TRBJ2-7
v_gene: TRBV20-1
CDR3nt: TGCAGTGCTATCTGGGGACATACCTACGAGCAGTACTTC
CDR3aa: CSAIWGHTYEQYF

abundance: many
d_gene: NA
j_gene: TRBJ1-2
v_gene: TRBV6-5
CDR3nt: TGTGCCAGCAGAGATCACTATGGCTACACCTTC
CDR3aa: CASRDHYGYTF

abundance: many
d_gene: TRBD1
j_gene: TRBJ2-7
v_gene: TRBV5-1
CDR3nt: TGCGCCAGCAGACCGACAGGGGGCAACGAGCAGTACTTC
CDR3aa: CASRPTGGNEQYF